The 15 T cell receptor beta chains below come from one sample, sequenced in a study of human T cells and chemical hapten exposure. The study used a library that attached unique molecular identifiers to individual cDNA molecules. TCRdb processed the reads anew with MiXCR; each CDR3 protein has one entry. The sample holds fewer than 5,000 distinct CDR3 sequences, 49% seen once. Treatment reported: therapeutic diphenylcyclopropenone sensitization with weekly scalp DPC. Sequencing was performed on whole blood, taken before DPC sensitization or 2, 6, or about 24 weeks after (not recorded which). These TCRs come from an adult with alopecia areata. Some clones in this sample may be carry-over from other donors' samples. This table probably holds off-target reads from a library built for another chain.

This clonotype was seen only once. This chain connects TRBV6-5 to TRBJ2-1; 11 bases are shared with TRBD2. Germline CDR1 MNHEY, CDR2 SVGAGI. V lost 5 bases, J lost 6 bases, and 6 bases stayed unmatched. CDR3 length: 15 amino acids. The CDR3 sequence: CASSQLAGVPNEQFF. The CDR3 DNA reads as TGTGCCAGCAGTCAACTAGCGGGAGTCCCCAATGAGCAGTTCTTC.

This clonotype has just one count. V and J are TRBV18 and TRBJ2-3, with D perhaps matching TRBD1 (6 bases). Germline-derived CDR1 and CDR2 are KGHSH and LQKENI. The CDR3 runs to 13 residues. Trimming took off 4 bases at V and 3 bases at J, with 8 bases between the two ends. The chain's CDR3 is CASSRDTTDTQYF. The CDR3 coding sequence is TGTGCCAGCTCACGGGACACGACAGATACGCAGTATTTT.

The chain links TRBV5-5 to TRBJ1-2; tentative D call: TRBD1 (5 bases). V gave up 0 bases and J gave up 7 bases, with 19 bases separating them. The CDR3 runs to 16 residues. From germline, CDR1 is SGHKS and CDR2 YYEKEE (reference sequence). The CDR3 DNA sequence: TGTGCCAGCAGCTTGGAGCCGGGACCGGGAGCTATTGGCTACACCTTC. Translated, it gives CASSLEPGPGAIGYTF.

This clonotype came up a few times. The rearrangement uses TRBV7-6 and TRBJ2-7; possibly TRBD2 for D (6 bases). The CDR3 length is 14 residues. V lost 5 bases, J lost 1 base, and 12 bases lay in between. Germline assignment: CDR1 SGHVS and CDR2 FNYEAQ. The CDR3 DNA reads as TGTGCCAGCAGCCGTACCCGGGGGTCCTACGAGCAGTACTTC. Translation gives CASSRTRGSYEQYF.

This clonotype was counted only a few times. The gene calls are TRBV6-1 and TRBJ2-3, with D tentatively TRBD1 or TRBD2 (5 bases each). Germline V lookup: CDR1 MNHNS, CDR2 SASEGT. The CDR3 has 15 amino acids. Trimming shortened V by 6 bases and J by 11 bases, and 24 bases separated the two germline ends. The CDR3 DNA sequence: TGTGCCAGCAGGGAACCGGGACCCCCTAATCAAATGCAGTATTTT. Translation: CASREPGPPNQMQYF.

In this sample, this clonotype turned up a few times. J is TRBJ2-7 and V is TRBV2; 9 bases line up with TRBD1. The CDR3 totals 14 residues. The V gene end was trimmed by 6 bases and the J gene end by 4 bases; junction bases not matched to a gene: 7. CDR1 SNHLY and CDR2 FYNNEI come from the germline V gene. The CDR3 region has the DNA TGTGCCAGCAGACCGGGACAGGGAGTTTACGAGCAGTACTTC. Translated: CASRPGQGVYEQYF.

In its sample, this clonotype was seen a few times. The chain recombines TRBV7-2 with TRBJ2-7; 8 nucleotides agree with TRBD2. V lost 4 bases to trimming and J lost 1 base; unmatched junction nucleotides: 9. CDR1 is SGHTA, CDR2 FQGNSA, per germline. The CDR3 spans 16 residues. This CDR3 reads CASSSGGGFSSYEQYF. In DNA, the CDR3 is TGTGCCAGCAGCTCGGGCGGGGGGTTTTCATCCTACGAGCAGTACTTC.

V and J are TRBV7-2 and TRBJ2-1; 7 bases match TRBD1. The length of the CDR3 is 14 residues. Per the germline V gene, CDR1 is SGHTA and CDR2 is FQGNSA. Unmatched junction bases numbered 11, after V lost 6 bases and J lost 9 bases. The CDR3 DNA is TGTGCCAGCAGAAAACCGGGACAGTCATTTGAGCAGTTCTTC. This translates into CASRKPGQSFEQFF.

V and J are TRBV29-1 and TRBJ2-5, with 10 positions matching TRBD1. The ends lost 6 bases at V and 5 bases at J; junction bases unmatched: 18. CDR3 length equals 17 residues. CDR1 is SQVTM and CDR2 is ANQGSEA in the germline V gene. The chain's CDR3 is CSVRPAADRGRGETQYF. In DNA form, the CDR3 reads TGCAGCGTCCGTCCCGCCGCTGACAGGGGGCGCGGGGAGACCCAGTACTTC.

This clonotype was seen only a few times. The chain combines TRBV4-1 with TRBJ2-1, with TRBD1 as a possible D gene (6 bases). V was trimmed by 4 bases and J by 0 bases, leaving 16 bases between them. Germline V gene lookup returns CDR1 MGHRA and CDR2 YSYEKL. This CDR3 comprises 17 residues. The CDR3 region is CASSRSQGFSSYNEQFF. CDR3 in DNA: TGCGCCAGCAGCCGATCCCAGGGGTTTAGCTCCTACAATGAGCAGTTCTTC.

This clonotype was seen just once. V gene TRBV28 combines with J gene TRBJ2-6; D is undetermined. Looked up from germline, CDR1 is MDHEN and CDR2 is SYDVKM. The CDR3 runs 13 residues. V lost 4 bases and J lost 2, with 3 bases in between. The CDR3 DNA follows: TGTGCCAGCAGTTCGCCTGGGGCCAACGTCCTGACTTTC. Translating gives CASSSPGANVLTF.

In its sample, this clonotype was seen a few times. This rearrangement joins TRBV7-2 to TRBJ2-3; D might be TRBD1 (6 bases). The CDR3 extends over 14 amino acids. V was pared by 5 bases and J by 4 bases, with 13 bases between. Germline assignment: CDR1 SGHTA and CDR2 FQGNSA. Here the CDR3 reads CASSGSGGADTQYF. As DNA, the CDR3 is TGTGCCAGCAGCGGGTCTGGGGGCGCAGATACGCAGTATTTT.

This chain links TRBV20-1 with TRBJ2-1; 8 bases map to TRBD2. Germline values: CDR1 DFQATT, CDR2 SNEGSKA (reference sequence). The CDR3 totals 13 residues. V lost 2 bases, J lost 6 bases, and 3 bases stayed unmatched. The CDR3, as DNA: TGCAGTGCTAGAAGGACTAGCAGCAATGAGCAGTTCTTC. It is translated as CSARRTSSNEQFF.

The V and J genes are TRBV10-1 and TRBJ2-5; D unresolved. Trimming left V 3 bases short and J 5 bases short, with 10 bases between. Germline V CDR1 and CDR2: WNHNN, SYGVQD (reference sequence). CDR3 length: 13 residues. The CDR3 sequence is CASSEVMGETQYF. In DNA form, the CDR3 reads TGCGCCAGCAGTGAAGTGATGGGGGAGACCCAGTACTTC.

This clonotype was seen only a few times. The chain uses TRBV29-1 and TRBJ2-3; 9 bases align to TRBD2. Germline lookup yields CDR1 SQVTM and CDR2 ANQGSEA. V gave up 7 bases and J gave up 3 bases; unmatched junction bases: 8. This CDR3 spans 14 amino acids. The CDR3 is CSASSGKGTDTQYF. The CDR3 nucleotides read TGCAGCGCGTCTAGCGGGAAGGGGACAGATACGCAGTATTTT.